This entry features one T cell receptor beta chain sequence. Its cognate antigen is unknown. The CDR3 covers 12 residues. The ends were cut back, 6 bases at V and 8 bases at J, with 13 bases in the middle. CDR1 is MNHEY, CDR2 SMNVEV, per germline (reference sequence). The isolated RNA, all of it, was reverse transcribed, so expressed TCRB transcripts were what got sequenced. Millions of reads was the average for naive, central memory and regulatory T cell samples. The table came from immunoSEQ multiplex PCR; TCRdb's copy has only in-frame clones and leaves some out. The sample shows 300,000 or so clones, approximately 13% of them seen only once. The sample is drawn from a study of beta chain features in type 1 diabetes. Whole-study findings and limits: When VDJ junctions were examined, type 1 diabetes patients showed fewer insertions and more deletions. Moderate yet significant TCRB CDR3 shortening was seen in Type 1 diabetes patients in all four CD4+ subsets. Researchers cautioned that cDNA sequencing could over-represent cells with high TCR expression.

Populations obtained by sorting all exceeded 95% purity. What was sequenced was naive CD4+ T cells from blood. The TCR was taken from a woman under 30 with type 1 diabetes. V is TRBV27 and J is TRBJ1-2, with D possibly matching TRBD1 (6 bases). The CDR3 nucleotides read TGTGCCAGCAGCTCCTTCAGGGGCGGCTACACCTTC. Amino acids: CASSSFRGGYTF.